This TCR beta chain comes out of a study of OX40 agonist ivuxolimab in advanced cancers. The method was immunoSEQ multiplex PCR; TCRdb's version includes in-frame clones alone and lacks a portion of them. Seen here are 45,000 to 60,000 clones, around nine tenths observed once, and the top ten hold roughly 8.1%. A word on this clone: Its antigen is unidentified.

Excluded were patients having autoimmune disease history or systemic immunosuppression. Blood was sampled at baseline, cycle 4 day 1, and cycle 7 day 1. Study outcomes and limitations: Which antigen the expanded peripheral T cells recognized is unknown. By week 6 at 0.1 to 3.0 mg/kg, blood CD4+ and CD8+ T cells had expanded clonally.

Per germline, CDR1 SGHTA and CDR2 FQGTGA. The CDR3 is 15 amino acids. Germline trimming cut 5 bases from V and 7 bases from J; bases unmatched to any gene: 6. V gene TRBV7-3 combines with J gene TRBJ2-1, with TRBD2 matching over 12 bases. Here the sequenced sample was CD4+ or CD8+ T cells sorted from blood, taken in a trial of the OX40 agonist ivuxolimab. This clonotype was obtained from an adult with an advanced solid tumor such as melanoma, head and neck, liver or kidney cancer. The CDR3 DNA follows: TGTGCCAGCAGCCCTAGCGGGAGGGTTAAGAATGAGCAGTTCTTC. Its translation is CASSPSGRVKNEQFF.